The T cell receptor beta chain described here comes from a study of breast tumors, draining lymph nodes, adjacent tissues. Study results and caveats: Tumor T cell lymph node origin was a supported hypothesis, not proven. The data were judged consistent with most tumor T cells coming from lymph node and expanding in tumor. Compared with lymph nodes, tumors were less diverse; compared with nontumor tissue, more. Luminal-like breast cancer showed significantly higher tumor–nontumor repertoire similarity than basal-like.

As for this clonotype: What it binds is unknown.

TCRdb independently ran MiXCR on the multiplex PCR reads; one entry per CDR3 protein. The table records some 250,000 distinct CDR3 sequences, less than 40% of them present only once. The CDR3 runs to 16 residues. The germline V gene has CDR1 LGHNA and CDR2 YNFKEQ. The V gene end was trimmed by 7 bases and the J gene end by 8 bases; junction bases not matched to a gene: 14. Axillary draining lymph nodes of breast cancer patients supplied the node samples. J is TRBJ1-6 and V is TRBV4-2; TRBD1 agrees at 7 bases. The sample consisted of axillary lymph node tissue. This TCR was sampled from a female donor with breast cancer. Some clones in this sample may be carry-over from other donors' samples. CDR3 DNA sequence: TGTGCCAGCACCGAGGGGGGGAGGGGGCCGGATTCACCCCTCCACTTT. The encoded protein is CASTEGGRGPDSPLHF.